The clone carrying this TCR beta chain appeared once. Its antigen is unknown. This CDR3 is built from 15 residues. Trimming left V 4 bases short and J 0 bases short, with 15 bases between. Germline values: CDR1 GTSNPN, CDR2 SVGIG (reference sequence). This record belongs to a study of cytomegalovirus exposure and HLA in healthy donors. Findings of the study overall: In vitro, three CMV-associated chains proved specific for CMV antigens. Whilst most TCR sequences proved rare, a subset of public TCRs occurred across many donors. First-cohort TCR clusters were later found to tend to co-occur in the 120 validation repertoires. Reports showed the classifier diagnosing cytomegalovirus status with high specificity and sensitivity.

Libraries were prepared by immunoSEQ multiplex PCR; TCRdb keeps only in-frame clonotypes and omits some of them. The sample includes under 300,000 clones, 86% seen only once; the top ten take about 1%. This sequence was found in a young woman in good health and CMV-seronegative. Sequencing was carried out using PBMCs. The V call is TRBV30, the J call TRBJ1-1; the D gene is possibly TRBD1 (6 bases). As DNA, the CDR3 is TGTGCCTGGACTCCTCTAGGGGGAGTGAACACTGAAGCTTTCTTT. Protein product: CAWTPLGGVNTEAFF.